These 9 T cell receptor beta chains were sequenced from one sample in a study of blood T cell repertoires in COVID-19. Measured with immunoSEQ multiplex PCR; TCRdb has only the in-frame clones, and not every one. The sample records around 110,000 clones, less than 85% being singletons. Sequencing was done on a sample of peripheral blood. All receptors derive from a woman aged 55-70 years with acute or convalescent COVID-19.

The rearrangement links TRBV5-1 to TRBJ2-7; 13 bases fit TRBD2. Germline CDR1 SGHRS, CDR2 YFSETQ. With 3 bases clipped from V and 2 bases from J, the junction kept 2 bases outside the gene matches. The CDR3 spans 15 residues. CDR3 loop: CASSYGLAGAYEQYF. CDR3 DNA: TGCGCCAGCAGCTACGGACTAGCGGGAGCCTACGAGCAGTACTTC. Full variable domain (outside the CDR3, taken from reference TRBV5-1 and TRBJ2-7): KAGVTQTPRYLIKTRGQQVTLSCSPISGHRSVSWYQQTPGQGLQFLFEYFSETQRNKGNFPGRFSGRQFSNSRSEMNVSTLELGDSALYLCASSYGLAGAYEQYFGPGTRLTVT.

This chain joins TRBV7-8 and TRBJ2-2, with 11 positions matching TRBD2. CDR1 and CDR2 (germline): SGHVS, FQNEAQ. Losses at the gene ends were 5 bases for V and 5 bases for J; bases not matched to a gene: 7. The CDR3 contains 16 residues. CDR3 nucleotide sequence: TGTGCCAGCAGCCTCCTGGGACTAGCGGCTACCGGGGAGCTGTTTTTT. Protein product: CASSLLGLAATGELFF. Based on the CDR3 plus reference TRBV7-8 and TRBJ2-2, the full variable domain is GAGVSQSPRYKVAKRGQDVALRCDPISGHVSLFWYQQALGQGPEFLTYFQNEAQLDKSGLPSDRFFAERPEGSVSTLKIQRTQQEDSAVYLCASSLLGLAATGELFFGEGSRLTVL.

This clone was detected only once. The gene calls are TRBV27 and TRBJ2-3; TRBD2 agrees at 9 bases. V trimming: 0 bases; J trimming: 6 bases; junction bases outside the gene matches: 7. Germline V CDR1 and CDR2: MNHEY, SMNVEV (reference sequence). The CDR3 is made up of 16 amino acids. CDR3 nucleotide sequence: TGTGCCAGCAGTTTATCGCCTAGCGGGATAGGGGATACGCAGTATTTT. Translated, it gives CASSLSPSGIGDTQYF.

Here the CDR3 DNA reads TGTGCCAGTAGACTAGCGGGAAGCACAGATACGCAGTATTTT. This gives the protein CASRLAGSTDTQYF. The rearrangement uses TRBV19 and TRBJ2-3; 10 bases align to TRBD2. The germline V gene has CDR1 LNHDA and CDR2 SQIVND (reference sequence). Losses at the gene ends were 6 bases for V and 0 bases for J; bases not matched to a gene: 0. This CDR3 has 14 amino acids.

CDR3 region: CASSELAGAQFVGELFF. In DNA, the CDR3 is TGTGCCAGCAGTGAGCTAGCGGGAGCCCAGTTCGTCGGGGAGCTGTTTTTT. The rearrangement joins TRBV6-1 to TRBJ2-2; 10 nucleotides match TRBD2. The germline V gene encodes CDR1 MNHNS and CDR2 SASEGT. V shed 3 bases and J 7 bases; nucleotides not matched to a gene: 11. The CDR3 consists of 17 residues.

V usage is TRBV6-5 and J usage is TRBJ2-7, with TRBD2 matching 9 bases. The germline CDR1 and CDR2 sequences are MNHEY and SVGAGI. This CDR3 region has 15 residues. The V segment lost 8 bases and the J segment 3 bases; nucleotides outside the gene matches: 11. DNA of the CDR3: TGTGCCAGCCATGTCCGGCTAGCGGGAAACTACGAGCAGTACTTC. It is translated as CASHVRLAGNYEQYF.

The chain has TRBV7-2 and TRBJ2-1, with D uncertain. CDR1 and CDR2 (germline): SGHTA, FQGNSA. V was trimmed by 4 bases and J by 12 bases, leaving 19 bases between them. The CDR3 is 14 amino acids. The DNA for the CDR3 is TGTGCCAGCAGCTCGAAGTCGACTGAGGTAGGGCAGTTCTTC. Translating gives CASSSKSTEVGQFF.

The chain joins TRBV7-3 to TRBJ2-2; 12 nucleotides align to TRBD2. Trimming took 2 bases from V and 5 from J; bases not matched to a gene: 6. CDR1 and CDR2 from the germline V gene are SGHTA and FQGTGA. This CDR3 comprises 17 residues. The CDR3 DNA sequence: TGTGCCAGCAGCTTACTAGCGGGAGGGCCCGGAACCGGGGAGCTGTTTTTT. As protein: CASSLLAGGPGTGELFF.

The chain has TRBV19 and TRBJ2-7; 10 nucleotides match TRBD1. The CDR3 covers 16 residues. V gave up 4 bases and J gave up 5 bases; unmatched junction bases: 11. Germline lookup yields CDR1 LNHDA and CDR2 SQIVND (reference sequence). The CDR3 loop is CASSKRQGARLDEQYF. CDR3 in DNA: TGTGCCAGTAGTAAACGACAGGGGGCGAGGCTGGACGAGCAGTACTTC.